This TCR beta chain is from a study of shared clonotypes between healthy human individuals. The overall study: Per donor, CD8 memory used one plate, CD8 naive used two, CD4 memory used three and CD4 naive used three. Whole-study results and caveats: Clonotype sharing across donors was expected to vary with sequencing depth.

In its sample, this clone was seen a few times. What it recognizes is unknown. Naive CD8 isolation took CD45RO-negative cells positively selected for CCR7 and excluded terminally differentiated effector memory CD45RA+ cells. CDR1 and CDR2 (germline): SGDLS, YYNGEE. This CDR3 contains 12 residues. The germline V and J ends were trimmed by 3 bases and 12 bases, with 15 bases remaining between them. The table came from immunoSEQ multiplex PCR; TCRdb's copy has only in-frame clones and leaves some out. The sample includes more than 2 million clones, just over 90% seen only once; the top ten take about 1.7%.

Sequenced sample: naive CD8+ T cells from PBMCs. The sequence came from a young man in good health. Some clones in this sample may be carry-over from other donors' samples. The rearrangement joins TRBV9 to TRBJ1-2, with D perhaps matching TRBD1 (5 bases). This CDR3 is CASSARDGENTF. The CDR3 nucleotides read TGTGCCAGCAGCGCCAGGGATGGAGAAAACACCTTC.